This TCR beta chain was obtained from a study of blood T cells in healthy people across ages. The study's findings and limits: With naive T cell percentage, TCR beta diversity showed a strong correlation.

Germline V gives CDR1 KGHSH, CDR2 LQKENI. CDR3 length equals 15 residues. The germline V and J ends were trimmed by 3 bases and 0 bases, with 9 bases remaining between them. A sample-barcoded 5' primer and a J-beta primer mix were used in a second PCR of roughly 7 to 11 cycles. Tags on each cDNA molecule came from a template-switch adaptor with 12 random nucleotides. TCRdb called the 5' RACE reads again in MiXCR, with one record for every CDR3 protein. The sample records 1.8 million or so distinct CDR3 sequences, roughly two fifths being singletons. As regards this clonotype: The antigen is unknown.

Source material: blood. The origin of this receptor is a human donor in good health. The genes are TRBV18 and TRBJ2-4, with D possibly being TRBD2 (5 bases). The CDR3 loop is CASSPSREAKNIQYF. CDR3 DNA sequence: TGTGCCAGCTCACCTTCGAGGGAAGCCAAAAACATTCAGTACTTC.